The 23 T cell receptor beta chains given below trace back to one sample, sequenced in a study of shared clonotypes between healthy human individuals. Selected positively for CCR7 and CD45RO-negative, naive CD8 cells excluded terminally differentiated effector memory CD45RA+ cells. Assay: immunoSEQ multiplex PCR; the TCRdb copy retains only in-frame clones and omits some. In the table there are hundreds of thousands of clones, about 96% of which are singletons. Material for sequencing was naive CD8+ T cells sorted from blood. The receptor set was obtained from a woman in her thirties in good health.

This clone was seen once. V is TRBV4-2 and J is TRBJ2-1; 12 bases agree with TRBD2. V shed 1 base and J 9 bases; nucleotides not matched to a gene: 4. CDR3 size: 15 residues. Germline loops: CDR1 LGHNA, CDR2 YNFKEQ. CDR3 sequence (DNA): TGTGCCAGCAGCCAAGCGCTAGCGGGAGGGGTTGAGCAGTTCTTC. This encodes CASSQALAGGVEQFF.

The CDR3 nucleotides are TGTGCCAGTAGCTCCTGGACTCTCGGAGGCAATCAGCCCCAGCATTTT. It specifies CASSSWTLGGNQPQHF. The chain combines TRBV19 with TRBJ1-5, with unresolved D. Germline CDR1 reads LNHDA; CDR2 reads SQIVND (reference sequence). This CDR3 contains 16 residues. Trimming stripped 6 bases from V and 2 bases from J, with 17 bases between.

The chain links TRBV2 to TRBJ1-4, with 9 bases lining up with TRBD1. J gave up 6 bases and V 6 bases, and 5 bases lay outside the gene matches. This CDR3 has 14 amino acids. Germline CDR1 and CDR2: SNHLY and FYNNEI. The CDR3 DNA follows: TGTGCCAGCAGATGGACAGGGGTAGATGAAAAACTGTTTTTT. It encodes CASRWTGVDEKLFF.

The chain employs TRBV10-1 and TRBJ2-3; 13 bases match TRBD2. Germline CDR1 WNHNN, CDR2 SYGVQD (reference sequence). V lost 1 base and J lost 4; bases outside the gene matches: 5. This CDR3 comprises 17 residues. The chain's CDR3 is CASSELRLAGGADTQYF. In DNA, the CDR3 is TGCGCCAGCAGTGAGTTAAGACTAGCGGGAGGTGCAGATACGCAGTATTTT.

The chain joins TRBV21-1 to TRBJ2-3; the table's D call, TRBD2, has no DNA check behind it. TRBV21-1 constitutes a pseudogene. The CDR3 has 14 amino acids. In DNA form, the CDR3 reads TGTGCCAGCAGTCAACAGCGGTTAAACGATACGCAGTATTTT. Translated: CASSQQRLNDTQYF.

This chain joins TRBV27 and TRBJ2-7; TRBD2 agrees at 8 bases. With V trimmed by 2 bases and J by 0 bases, 3 bases remained unmatched. This CDR3 is built from 15 residues. Per germline, CDR1 MNHEY and CDR2 SMNVEV (reference sequence). The CDR3 here is CASSLAGRASYEQYF. The DNA of the CDR3 is TGTGCCAGCAGTTTAGCCGGGAGGGCCTCCTACGAGCAGTACTTC.

This chain uses TRBV5-8 with TRBJ2-7, with 7 positions matching TRBD2. The CDR3 contains 14 residues. V gave up 2 bases and J gave up 4 bases; unmatched junction bases: 6. Germline CDR1 reads SGHTS; CDR2 reads YDEGEE. In nucleotides, the CDR3 is TGTGCCAGCAGCTTCGCGGGAGTAGGGTACGAGCAGTACTTC. This encodes CASSFAGVGYEQYF.

This clone showed up just a few times. J is TRBJ1-5 and V is TRBV9; D remains ambiguous. The CDR3 sequence is 16 residues long. Trimming left V 0 bases short and J 4 bases short, with 14 bases between. The germline gives CDR1 SGDLS, CDR2 YYNGEE. In DNA form, the CDR3 reads TGTGCCAGCAGCGTAGATTCCAGGATGAGGAATCAGCCCCAGCATTTT. Its protein is CASSVDSRMRNQPQHF.

As DNA, the CDR3 is TGTGCCAGCAGTGGGGCGGTAGGAAGCAATCAGCCCCAGCATTTT. As protein: CASSGAVGSNQPQHF. The V gene is TRBV6-1, the J gene TRBJ1-5; D gene ambiguous. Germline lookup yields CDR1 MNHNS and CDR2 SASEGT. Trimming shortened V by 4 bases and J by 1 base, and 11 bases separated the two germline ends. This CDR3 is 15 amino acids long.

This clone was counted a single time. This chain links TRBV19 with TRBJ2-1, with 9 positions matching TRBD2. Trimming at V came to 7 bases and at J to 3 bases, leaving 10 bases not matched to a gene. The CDR3 consists of 16 residues. Germline CDR1 is LNHDA and CDR2 is SQIVND (reference sequence). CDR3 nucleotides: TGTGCCAGTACCATGACTGGGACTAGCTTCTACAATGAGCAGTTCTTC. Amino acid sequence: CASTMTGTSFYNEQFF.

CDR3 sequence (DNA): TGTGCCAGCAGCCCAAGTACGGGACAGGGACTTTTAGGACCAGCTTTCTTT. This encodes CASSPSTGQGLLGPAFF. This chain connects TRBV7-9 to TRBJ1-1; 9 bases map to TRBD1. Germline CDR1 is SEHNR and CDR2 is FQNEAQ (reference sequence). J was trimmed by 10 bases and V by 5 bases; bases with no gene match: 20. There are 17 residues in the CDR3.

As concerns this clone: Other nucleotide sequences in the sample specify the same CDR3. V is TRBV27 and J is TRBJ2-7; D might be TRBD1 (6 bases). V was trimmed by 3 bases and J by 6 bases, leaving 9 bases between them. The CDR3 length is 12 residues. Germline V gene data show CDR1 as MNHEY and CDR2 as SMNVEV (reference sequence). The CDR3 DNA sequence: TGTGCCAGCAGTTTTGGGGGCGGCGAGCAGTACTTC. Amino acid sequence: CASSFGGGEQYF.

V usage is TRBV28 and J usage is TRBJ1-5; D remains ambiguous. Germline CDR1 reads MDHEN; CDR2 reads SYDVKM. V lost 3 bases to trimming and J lost 7 bases, with 7 bases between them. The CDR3 covers 12 residues. The CDR3 reads CASSFKWQPQHF. The DNA of the CDR3 is TGTGCCAGCAGTTTTAAGTGGCAGCCCCAGCATTTT.

This rearrangement joins TRBV5-4 to TRBJ1-2; D possibly corresponds to TRBD1 (5 bases). The CDR3 covers 15 residues. V lost 4 bases to trimming and J lost 7 bases, with 20 bases between them. Looked up from germline, CDR1 is SGHNT and CDR2 is YYREEE (reference sequence). In DNA, the CDR3 is TGTGCCAGCAGCGCGACCCAGGGTCGTCTTCTTGGCTACACCTTC. This codes for CASSATQGRLLGYTF.

The genes are TRBV4-1 and TRBJ2-7; D tentatively fits TRBD1 or TRBD2 (6 bases each). This CDR3 has 15 residues. Trimming pared 4 bases from V and 0 bases from J, leaving 13 bases between. Germline V gives CDR1 MGHRA, CDR2 YSYEKL. The CDR3: CASSLEGGSSYEQYF. CDR3 in DNA: TGCGCCAGCAGCCTAGAGGGGGGTAGCTCCTACGAGCAGTACTTC.

This sequence joins TRBV5-4 and TRBJ2-1, with 7 bases aligning to TRBD2. The CDR3 is 16 amino acids. Germline V gives CDR1 SGHNT, CDR2 YYREEE (reference sequence). The ends lost 0 bases at V and 1 base at J; junction bases unmatched: 4. The CDR3 DNA reads TGTGCCAGCAGCTTGGAGGGACTACATTCCTACAATGAGCAGTTCTTC. Amino acid sequence: CASSLEGLHSYNEQFF. Supplemented by reference TRBV5-4 and TRBJ2-1, the full variable domain reads ETGVTQSPTHLIKTRGQQVTLRCSSQSGHNTVSWYQQALGQGPQFIFQYYREEENGRGNFPPRFSGLQFPNYSSELNVNALELDDSALYLCASSLEGLHSYNEQFFGPGTRLTVL.

V and J are TRBV10-2 and TRBJ2-7, with D tentatively TRBD2 (6 bases). From germline, CDR1 is WSHSY and CDR2 SAAADI. Trimming cost V 5 bases and J 3 bases, with 11 bases left between them. The CDR3 is 13 residues long. The CDR3 DNA follows: TGCGCCAGCAGTTCGGGACTTTTCTACGAGCAGTACTTC. It specifies CASSSGLFYEQYF.

The chain couples TRBV27 to TRBJ2-4; weak D call: TRBD1 (5 bases). From germline, CDR1 is MNHEY and CDR2 SMNVEV (reference sequence). V gave up 10 bases and J gave up 9 bases, with 16 bases separating them. The CDR3 is made up of 12 amino acids. CDR3 region: CATADQGFIQYF. The CDR3 nucleotides read TGTGCCACCGCGGATCAGGGATTCATTCAGTACTTC.

This clone has only one observation. The rearrangement joins TRBV5-4 to TRBJ2-7; a possible D gene is TRBD2 (6 bases). The germline V and J ends were trimmed by 4 bases and 3 bases, with 17 bases remaining between them. From germline, CDR1 is SGHNT and CDR2 YYREEE (reference sequence). The CDR3 is 15 amino acids. The CDR3 DNA reads as TGTGCCAGCAGCCAAGGACTATCAGATGTCTACGAGCAGTACTTC. Protein sequence: CASSQGLSDVYEQYF.

The rearrangement links TRBV18 to TRBJ2-7, with a weak D call TRBD2 (6 bases). Germline V gives CDR1 KGHSH, CDR2 LQKENI. This CDR3 has 19 amino acids. The V end was cut by 3 bases, the J end by 0 bases, with 24 bases between. The CDR3 region has the DNA TGTGCCAGCTCACCCGAGCGGGCGGGATACCTGCGGAGCTCCTACGAGCAGTACTTC. It encodes CASSPERAGYLRSSYEQYF. The variable domain in full, with the rest retrieved from reference TRBV18 and TRBJ2-7, is NAGVMQNPRHLVRRRGQEARLRCSPMKGHSHVYWYRQLPEEGLKFMVYLQKENIIDESGMPKERFSAEFPKEGPSILRIQQVVRGDSAAYFCASSPERAGYLRSSYEQYFGPGTRLTVT.

On this clone itself: This sample also contains other DNA sequences that code for the same CDR3. This chain connects TRBV11-2 to TRBJ1-4, with a weak D call TRBD1 (5 bases). From germline, CDR1 is SGHAT and CDR2 FQNNGV. The V gene lost 4 bases and the J gene lost 6 bases, with 12 bases spanning the gap. The CDR3 covers 14 residues. The DNA of the CDR3 is TGTGCCAGCAGCTCACGGGGCGTCGATGAAAAACTGTTTTTT. Translation: CASSSRGVDEKLFF.

The chain combines TRBV14 with TRBJ2-7, with TRBD1 matching over 11 bases. CDR3 length: 18 amino acids. The V gene's germline CDR1 is SGHDN and CDR2 FVKESK. Trimming at V came to 0 bases and at J to 0 bases, leaving 7 bases not matched to a gene. CDR3 region: CASSQDLRDRGISYEQYF. CDR3 in DNA: TGTGCCAGCAGCCAAGATCTCCGGGACAGGGGGATCTCCTACGAGCAGTACTTC.

V gene TRBV6-1 combines with J gene TRBJ2-7; 11 bases map to TRBD1. The CDR3 contains 20 residues. Germline lookup yields CDR1 MNHNS and CDR2 SASEGT. V was clipped by 4 bases and J by 7 bases; unmatched bases: 24. In nucleotides, the CDR3 is TGTGCCAGCAGTGGGTACTACGACGGAGTGGACAGGGGGCGTTTGAGGGAGCAGTACTTC. Its translation: CASSGYYDGVDRGRLREQYF.